These 14 T cell receptor beta chains originate from one sample sequenced in a study of cytomegalovirus exposure and HLA in healthy donors. PCR employed 60 Vbeta and 13 Jbeta primers. TCRdb's copy holds only in-frame clones and misses some; the assay was immunoSEQ multiplex PCR. Counted here are some 200,000 clones, around 79% occurring once; the ten biggest clones make up more than 1.5%. The sample comprised PBMCs. These receptors came from a girl aged 10 to 17 in good health and CMV-seropositive.

This sequence joins TRBV6-5 and TRBJ1-1; the D gene is possibly TRBD1 (5 bases). CDR1 MNHEY and CDR2 SVGAGI come from the germline V gene. CDR3 length: 13 residues. V was shortened by 7 bases and J by 10 bases, with 19 bases between the two germline ends. The CDR3 is CASTLTRGGRAFF. Written as DNA, the CDR3 is TGTGCCAGCACCCTAACGCGGGGGGGAAGAGCTTTCTTT.

This clone was detected a few times. The gene calls are TRBV12-5 and TRBJ1-4; TRBD1 aligns across 8 bases. The ends lost 6 bases at V and 5 bases at J; junction bases unmatched: 8. The CDR3 is 15 residues long. Germline V gene data show CDR1 as LGHNT and CDR2 as FRNRAP. CDR3: CASGWGRGPNEKLFF. Here the CDR3 DNA reads TGTGCTAGTGGCTGGGGCAGGGGGCCAAATGAAAAACTGTTTTTT.

The chain recombines TRBV30 with TRBJ1-2, with 12 bases that match TRBD1. V trimming: 7 bases; J trimming: 7 bases; junction bases outside the gene matches: 7. Germline-derived CDR1 and CDR2 are GTSNPN and SVGIG (reference sequence). This CDR3 spans 13 amino acids. DNA for the CDR3: TGTGCCTTCCGCGGGACAGGGGGCTTTGGCTACACCTTC. Translated: CAFRGTGGFGYTF.

V is TRBV30 and J is TRBJ1-6; tentatively, D is TRBD1 (5 bases). This CDR3 comprises 15 residues. The germline CDR1 and CDR2 sequences are GTSNPN and SVGIG (reference sequence). V was trimmed by 4 bases and J by 0 bases, leaving 10 bases between them. The DNA of the CDR3 is TGTGCCTGGACTCGGGGGAGCTCCTATAATTCACCCCTCCACTTT. Encoded protein: CAWTRGSSYNSPLHF.

The chain carries TRBV7-2 and TRBJ2-3, with 9 bases aligning to TRBD2. The length of the CDR3 is 15 residues. Per the germline V gene, CDR1 is SGHTA and CDR2 is FQGNSA. The V gene end was trimmed by 1 base and the J gene end by 9 bases; junction bases not matched to a gene: 8. The CDR3 nucleotides read TGTGCCAGCAGCTTAGTTGGGGTAGCGGGGGAGACGCAGTATTTT. It specifies CASSLVGVAGETQYF.

The chain links TRBV9 to TRBJ1-6, with a weak D call TRBD1 (5 bases). In germline, CDR1 is SGDLS, CDR2 YYNGEE. With 3 bases removed from V and 9 bases from J, the gap between germline ends came to 19 bases. CDR3 length: 16 amino acids. The CDR3 coding sequence is TGTGCCAGCAGCGCGAACGGGGCCGACGGGGGTTCACCCCTCCACTTT. It specifies CASSANGADGGSPLHF.

The chain carries TRBV4-3 and TRBJ1-1, with 10 bases lining up with TRBD1. The V gene end was trimmed by 0 bases and the J gene end by 3 bases; junction bases not matched to a gene: 10. CDR3 length: 18 amino acids. Germline V gene sequence: CDR1 LGHNA, CDR2 YSLEER. The CDR3, as DNA: TGCGCCAGCAGCCAAGAAGTCAGCGGGACAGGGGCTTACACTGAAGCTTTCTTT. Protein sequence: CASSQEVSGTGAYTEAFF.

This clone was recorded a few times. The chain carries TRBV11-2 and TRBJ2-5, with D possibly TRBD2 on 6 matching bases. The germline V gene encodes CDR1 SGHAT and CDR2 FQNNGV. V lost 5 bases to trimming and J lost 3 bases, with 13 bases between them. The CDR3 is 14 amino acids. CDR3 nucleotides: TGTGCCAGCAGCCCAGTGGGGGGAAAAGAGACCCAGTACTTC. Its translation is CASSPVGGKETQYF. The variable domain in full, with the rest retrieved from reference TRBV11-2 and TRBJ2-5, is EAGVAQSPRYKIIEKRQSVAFWCNPISGHATLYWYQQILGQGPKLLIQFQNNGVVDDSQLPKDRFSAERLKGVDSTLKIQPAKLEDSAVYLCASSPVGGKETQYFGPGTRLLVL.

The rearrangement links TRBV5-6 to TRBJ1-3; 11 bases are a match to TRBD1. The CDR3 runs 18 residues. J lost 0 bases, V lost 2 bases, and 7 bases had no gene match. Germline CDR1 is SGHDT and CDR2 is YYEEEE. CDR3 residues: CASSFPGQGVYSGNTIYF. The CDR3 DNA reads TGTGCCAGCAGCTTCCCGGGACAGGGGGTCTACTCTGGAAACACCATATATTTT. Full variable domain (remainder filled in from reference TRBV5-6 and TRBJ1-3): DAGVTQSPTHLIKTRGQQVTLRCSPKSGHDTVSWYQQALGQGPQFIFQYYEEEERQRGNFPDRFSGHQFPNYSSELNVNALLLGDSALYLCASSFPGQGVYSGNTIYFGEGSWLTVV.

Turning to this clone: An end of the junction differs from the germline gene, which may be a read error. The chain has TRBV5-6 and TRBJ1-5; D is uncertain. Germline CDR1 reads SGHDT; CDR2 reads YYEEEE. The CDR3 runs 13 residues. CDR3 DNA: TGTGCCGGCAGCTTGGTCGAGGGTCAGCCCCAGCATTTT. Amino acid sequence: CAGSLVEGQPQHF.

The chain links TRBV4-3 to TRBJ2-3; 7 bases map to TRBD2. This CDR3 comprises 17 residues. Germline CDR1 reads LGHNA; CDR2 reads YSLEER. Losses at the gene ends were 5 bases for V and 0 bases for J; bases not matched to a gene: 11. CDR3 protein: CASSNPAGVTSTDTQYF. The CDR3 DNA reads as TGCGCCAGCAGCAATCCCGCGGGGGTCACTAGCACAGATACGCAGTATTTT.

The chain is built from TRBV29-1 and TRBJ2-6; D is unclear. Germline V gene sequence: CDR1 SQVTM, CDR2 ANQGSEA. V was trimmed by 4 bases and J by 0 bases, leaving 4 bases between them. The CDR3 is 13 residues long. CDR3 amino acids: CSVAVSGANVLTF. The DNA for the CDR3 is TGCAGCGTTGCGGTCTCTGGGGCCAACGTCCTGACTTTC.

DNA for the CDR3: TGTGCCAGCAGCTGGGACAGTTCCACTGAAGCTTTCTTT. This encodes CASSWDSSTEAFF. This chain uses TRBV11-2 with TRBJ1-1; TRBD1 matches at 7 bases. Germline lookup yields CDR1 SGHAT and CDR2 FQNNGV. Trimming at V came to 4 bases and at J to 4 bases, leaving 3 bases not matched to a gene. The CDR3 consists of 13 residues.

This sequence joins TRBV30 and TRBJ1-1, with D unresolved. Deletions cut 3 bases from V and 3 bases from J, with 17 bases between. CDR3 length: 15 amino acids. Germline V lookup: CDR1 GTSNPN, CDR2 SVGIG (reference sequence). In nucleotides, the CDR3 is TGTGCCTGGAGACTCCTAGGCGGGTATGACACTGAAGCTTTCTTT. Translation: CAWRLLGGYDTEAFF.